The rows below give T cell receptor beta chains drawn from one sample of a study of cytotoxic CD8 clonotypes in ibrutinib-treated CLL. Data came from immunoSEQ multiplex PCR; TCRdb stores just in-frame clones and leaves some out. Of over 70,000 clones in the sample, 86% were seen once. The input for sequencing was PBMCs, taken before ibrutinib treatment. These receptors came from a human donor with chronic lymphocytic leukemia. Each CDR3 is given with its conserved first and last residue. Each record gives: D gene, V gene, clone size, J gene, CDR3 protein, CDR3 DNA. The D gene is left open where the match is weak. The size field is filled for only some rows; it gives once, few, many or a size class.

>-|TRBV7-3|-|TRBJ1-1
CASSQGANTEAFF
TGTGCCAGCAGCCAAGGGGCAAACACTGAAGCTTTCTTT
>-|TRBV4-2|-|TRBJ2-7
CASSQERGRGDYEQYF
TGTGCCAGCAGCCAAGAGAGGGGGCGGGGAGACTACGAGCAGTACTTC
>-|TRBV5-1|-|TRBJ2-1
CASSPKLLNEQFF
TGCGCCAGCAGCCCCAAACTTTTAAATGAGCAGTTCTTC
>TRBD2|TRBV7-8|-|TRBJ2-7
CASSLVLAEDYEQYF
TGTGCCAGCAGCTTAGTCCTAGCGGAGGACTACGAGCAGTACTTC
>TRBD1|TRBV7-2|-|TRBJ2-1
CASSFRDRDLPEQFF
TGTGCCAGCAGTTTTAGGGACAGGGATTTGCCTGAGCAGTTCTTC
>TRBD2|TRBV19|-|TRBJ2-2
CASRKGLAGIGELFF
TGTGCCAGTAGGAAGGGACTAGCGGGGATCGGGGAGCTGTTTTTT
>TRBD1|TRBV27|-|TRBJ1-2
CASSLHPGGNRQGYTF
TGTGCCAGCAGTTTACACCCAGGGGGAAATCGACAGGGCTACACCTTC
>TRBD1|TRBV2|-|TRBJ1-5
CASGGQGSSNQPQHF
TGTGCCAGCGGGGGACAGGGATCGAGCAATCAGCCCCAGCATTTT
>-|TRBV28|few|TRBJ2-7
CATSTGVYEQYF
TGTGCCACGAGCACGGGGGTCTACGAGCAGTACTTC
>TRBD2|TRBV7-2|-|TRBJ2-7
CASSLVDGRPYEQYF
TGTGCCAGCAGCTTAGTTGACGGGAGGCCCTACGAGCAGTACTTC
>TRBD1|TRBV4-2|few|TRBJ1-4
CASSQGQGETNEKLFF
TGTGCCAGCAGCCAGGGACAGGGCGAAACTAATGAAAAACTGTTTTTT
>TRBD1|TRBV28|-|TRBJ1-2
CASSLPGTGGDYGYTF
TGTGCCAGCAGTTTACCCGGGACAGGGGGTGACTATGGCTACACCTTC
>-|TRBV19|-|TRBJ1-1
CASSYSPGLNTEAFF
TGTGCCAGTAGCTATAGTCCAGGGCTGAACACTGAAGCTTTCTTT
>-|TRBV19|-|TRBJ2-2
CASMARVVGELFF
TGTGCCAGTATGGCCAGGGTGGTCGGGGAGCTGTTTTTT
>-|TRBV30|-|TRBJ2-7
CAWSRPGSRTYEQYF
TGTGCCTGGAGTCGCCCCGGTAGTCGGACCTACGAGCAGTACTTC
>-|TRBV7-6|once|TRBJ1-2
CASSPGRGAGYGYTF
TGTGCCAGCAGCCCGGGAAGGGGCGCGGGCTATGGCTACACCTTC
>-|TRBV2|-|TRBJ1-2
CASRGWGTIYGYTF
TGTGCCTCCCGGGGGTGGGGTACCATCTATGGCTACACCTTC
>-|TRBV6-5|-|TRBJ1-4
CASHNPNEKLFF
TGTGCCAGCCATAACCCAAATGAAAAACTGTTTTTT
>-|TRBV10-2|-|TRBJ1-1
CASSEGTEAFF
TGCGCCAGCAGCGAGGGTACTGAAGCTTTCTTT
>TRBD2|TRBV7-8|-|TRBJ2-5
CASSPRGVRAGGQETQYF
TGTGCCAGCAGCCCCCGGGGCGTGCGAGCGGGAGGGCAGGAGACCCAGTACTTC
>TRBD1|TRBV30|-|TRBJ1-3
CAWSQGYHTIYF
TGTGCCTGGTCACAGGGGTATCACACCATATATTTT
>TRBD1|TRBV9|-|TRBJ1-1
CASSVEGTGVTEAFF
TGTGCCAGCAGCGTAGAAGGGACAGGGGTAACTGAAGCTTTCTTT
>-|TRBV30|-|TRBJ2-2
CAWSVGVVSTGELFF
TGTGCCTGGAGTGTGGGGGTAGTGAGCACCGGGGAGCTGTTTTTT
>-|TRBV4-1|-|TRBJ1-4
CASSLIGGLGEKLFF
TGCGCCAGCAGCCTCATTGGGGGATTGGGTGAAAAACTGTTTTTT
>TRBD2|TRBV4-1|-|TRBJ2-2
CASSQELTSGRAGELFF
TGCGCCAGCAGCCAAGAACTCACTAGCGGGAGGGCCGGGGAGCTGTTTTTT
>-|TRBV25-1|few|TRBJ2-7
CASVRGPGYEQYF
TGTGCCAGCGTCCGGGGCCCTGGTTACGAGCAGTACTTC
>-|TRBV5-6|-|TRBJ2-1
CASGGGGSYNEQFF
TGTGCCAGCGGTGGGGGAGGCTCTTACAATGAGCAGTTCTTC
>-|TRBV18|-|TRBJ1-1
CASSPFILEGDTEAFF
TGTGCCAGCTCACCCTTTATCCTCGAGGGGGACACTGAAGCTTTCTTT
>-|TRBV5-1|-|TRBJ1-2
CASNRDGANYGYTF
TGCGCCAGCAACAGGGACGGAGCTAACTATGGCTACACCTTC
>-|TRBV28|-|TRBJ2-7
CASTLMGTSEQYF
TGTGCCAGCACCCTGATGGGGACTTCCGAGCAGTACTTC
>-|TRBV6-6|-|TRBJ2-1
CASTPGSYNEQFF
TGTGCCAGCACCCCGGGCTCCTACAATGAGCAGTTCTTC
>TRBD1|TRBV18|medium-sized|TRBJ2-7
CASSQGTVPYEQYF
TGTGCCAGCTCTCAAGGGACAGTTCCGTACGAGCAGTACTTC
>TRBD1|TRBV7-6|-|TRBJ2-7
CASSSGQGVSEQYF
TGTGCCAGCAGCTCGGGACAGGGTGTCTCCGAGCAGTACTTC
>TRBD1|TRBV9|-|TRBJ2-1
CASSVSGQGVDEQFF
TGTGCCAGCAGCGTATCCGGACAGGGTGTCGATGAGCAGTTCTTC
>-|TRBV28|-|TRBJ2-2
CASSNLGQNTGELFF
TGTGCCAGCAGTAACCTGGGACAGAACACCGGGGAGCTGTTTTTT
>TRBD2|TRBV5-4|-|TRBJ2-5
CASSFDSTSFETQYF
TGTGCCAGCAGCTTTGACTCGACTAGCTTTGAGACCCAGTACTTC
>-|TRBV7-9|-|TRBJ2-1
CASSLVAGGTEQFF
TGTGCCAGCAGCTTAGTAGCTGGGGGTACTGAGCAGTTCTTC
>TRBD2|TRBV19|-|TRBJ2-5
CASSAGSGRAWKYQETQYF
TGTGCCAGTAGTGCGGGAAGCGGGAGGGCCTGGAAGTACCAAGAGACCCAGTACTTC
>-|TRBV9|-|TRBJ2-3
CASSVRQVQDTQYF
TGTGCCAGCAGCGTTCGTCAGGTGCAAGATACGCAGTATTTT
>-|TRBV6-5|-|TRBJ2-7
CASSYSPLVDEQYF
TGTGCCAGCAGTTACTCTCCTTTAGTAGACGAGCAGTACTTC
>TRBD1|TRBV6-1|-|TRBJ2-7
CASRAGTGIYEQYF
TGTGCCAGCAGAGCCGGGACAGGGATTTACGAGCAGTACTTC
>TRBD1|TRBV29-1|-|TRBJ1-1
CSAQTGGRGVNTEAFF
TGCAGCGCCCAGACAGGGGGCAGAGGAGTGAACACTGAAGCTTTCTTT
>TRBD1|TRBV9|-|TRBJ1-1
CASSHLQGVRTEAFF
TGTGCCAGCAGCCATCTACAGGGGGTAAGGACTGAAGCTTTCTTT
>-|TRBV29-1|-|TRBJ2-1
CSVSRTDTQRKEQFF
TGCAGCGTTTCCCGCACCGATACCCAACGGAAAGAGCAGTTCTTC